Shown below are 30 T cell receptor beta chains from a single sample sequenced in a study of T cells in women clearing cervical HPV infection (dated by TCRdb to the late 2010s). The library was made by the immunoSEQ multiplex PCR assay. TCRdb mirrors the immuneACCESS table, restricted to in-frame sequences. Some clones are absent from its copies; in checked studies, under half trace to an unresolved V gene, and the reason for the others is unknown. The sample table records roughly 25,000 clones. The leading ten clones occupy less than 8.5% of the sample. The sequencing input was blood buffy coat. The receptor set was obtained from a woman between 18 and 69 years old with a cervical HPV16 infection that either progressed to CIN3+ or cleared (not recorded which).

Comment on this clone: The read is 3 residues too short to cover the CDR3 end, so that end is filled in from the germline J gene. This chain joins TRBV5-4 and TRBJ1-1; D uncertain. CDR1 and CDR2 from the germline V gene are SGHNT and YYREEE (reference sequence). The V gene lost 3 bases and the J gene lost 4 bases, with 13 bases spanning the gap. The CDR3 runs to 14 residues. CDR3: CASSSPLRVTEAFF. The covered CDR3 bases are TGTGCCAGCAGCTCGCCCCTGAGGGTCACTGAA.

With regard to this clone: The CDR3 end is not reached by the read, which stops 3 residues before it; the germline J gene fills it in. The J gene is TRBJ2-2, the V gene TRBV5-1; D gene unclear. The CDR3 totals 15 residues. Germline V CDR1 and CDR2: SGHRS, YFSETQ. Partial CDR3 DNA: TGCGCCAGCAGCTTGGGAAGGGTCGATAATTCACCG. It codes for CASSLGRVDNSP. The full CDR3 protein reads CASSLGRVDNSPLFF. The full variable domain, rest sourced from reference TRBV5-1 and TRBJ2-2, is KAGVTQTPRYLIKTRGQQVTLSCSPISGHRSVSWYQQTPGQGLQFLFEYFSETQRNKGNFPGRFSGRQFSNSRSEMNVSTLELGDSALYLCASSLGRVDNSPLFFGEGSRLTVL.

This clone ranks as medium-sized in terms of frequency. The read terminates 3 residues ahead of where the CDR3 ends, so the germline J gene completes it. The chain employs TRBV19 and TRBJ1-5; D is possibly TRBD1 (5 bases). The V gene lost 3 bases and the J gene lost 2 bases, with 11 bases spanning the gap. Germline V gene data show CDR1 as LNHDA and CDR2 as SQIVND (reference sequence). The CDR3 covers 15 residues. The DNA read from the CDR3 is TGTGCCAGTAGTATTTCCATAGGGGGCAATCAGCCC. This gives the protein CASSISIGGNQP. The complete CDR3 protein is CASSISIGGNQPQHF.

As to this clone: The read gets to within 3 residues of the CDR3 end, and the germline J gene fills in the rest. V gene TRBV12-3 or TRBV12-4 combines with J gene TRBJ1-2; 9 bases align to TRBD1. Trimming cost V 5 bases and J 1 base; bases outside gene matches: 8. CDR3 size: 16 residues. The CDR3 is CASSQRQGVVNYGYTF. The sequenced part of the CDR3 DNA is TGTGCCAGCAGTCAAAGACAGGGGGTTGTTAACTATGGC.

A note on this clone: Sequencing ends 3 residues short of the CDR3 end; the germline J gene provides the rest. This chain uses TRBV7-6 with TRBJ2-3; 11 bases are a match to TRBD2. This CDR3 contains 17 residues. With 8 bases clipped from V and 7 bases from J, the junction kept 17 bases outside the gene matches. CDR1 is SGHVS, CDR2 FNYEAQ, per germline. The CDR3 DNA, read in part, is TGTGCCAGCCAATTGACGGGACTAGCGGACCTCGGAAATACG. This codes for CASQLTGLADLGNT. Given in full, the CDR3 is CASQLTGLADLGNTQYF.

Turning to this clone: The sequence runs out 3 residues before the end of the CDR3; the remainder is reconstructed from the germline J gene. The chain couples TRBV5-6 to TRBJ1-2; 9 positions agree with TRBD1. CDR1 is SGHDT and CDR2 is YYEEEE in the germline V gene. The CDR3 consists of 13 residues. The CDR3 loop reads CASIVTGTGYYTF. The part of the CDR3 DNA that was read is TGTGCCAGCATCGTCACCGGGACAGGGTAC.

For this clone: The missing CDR3 end, 3 residues past where the read stops, is filled in from the germline J gene. The chain recombines TRBV5-1 with TRBJ1-5, with D possibly matching TRBD1 (6 bases). CDR3 length: 15 amino acids. Germline V gene data show CDR1 as SGHRS and CDR2 as YFSETQ. V was shortened by 0 bases and J by 4 bases, with 11 bases between the two germline ends. The CDR3 bases that were read are TGCGCCAGCAGCTTGGGCGGACAGCCGAATCAGCCC. Translated: CASSLGGQPNQP. The full CDR3 reads CASSLGGQPNQPQHF.

Comment on this clone: The read gets to within 3 residues of the CDR3 end, and the germline J gene fills in the rest. The rearrangement uses TRBV30 and TRBJ1-4, with 10 bases fitting TRBD1. This CDR3 is built from 14 residues. Germline assignment: CDR1 GTSNPN and CDR2 SVGIG (reference sequence). CDR3 in amino acids: CAWDRGPHNSPLFF. Partial CDR3 DNA: TGTGCCTGGGACAGGGGGCCGCATAATTCACCA.

On this clone: The CDR3 is cut off 3 residues early in the read; its end comes from the germline J gene. The chain couples TRBV5-1 to TRBJ1-1, with 7 nucleotides matching TRBD1. CDR1 and CDR2 (germline): SGHRS, YFSETQ. Trimming at V came to 2 bases and at J to 0 bases, leaving 10 bases not matched to a gene. The CDR3 runs 17 residues. CDR3 DNA, as far as it was read: TGCGCCAGCAGCTTCACCGGGACAGCTCTCATGAACACTGAA. Translating it yields CASSFTGTALMNTE. The full CDR3 sequence reads CASSFTGTALMNTEAFF.

The CDR3 sequence: CASSLLTRSNEQFF. CDR3 DNA (partial): TGTGCCAGCAGCTTACTTACGCGGAGCAATGAG. This rearrangement joins TRBV7-2 to TRBJ2-1; D call uncertain. The read comes to an end 3 residues before the CDR3 does, leaving the germline J gene to fill in the end. The CDR3 covers 14 residues. The V end lost 2 bases, the J end lost 6 bases, and 11 bases lay between the germline ends. CDR1 and CDR2 from the germline V gene are SGHTA and FQGNSA.

Turning to this clone: The read ends 3 residues early relative to the CDR3; the germline J gene fills the gap. Different DNA sequences within this sample yield the same CDR3. The rearrangement links TRBV7-9 to TRBJ2-2; D ambiguous. Germline V gene sequence: CDR1 SEHNR, CDR2 FQNEAQ (reference sequence). The CDR3 is 13 amino acids. The CDR3 reads CASSLTANSPLFF. The CDR3 DNA, read in part, is TGTGCCAGCAGCTTAACAGCAAATTCACCG.

As for this clone: The read ends 3 residues before the CDR3 terminus; that terminus is restored from the germline J gene. The chain has TRBV12-3 or TRBV12-4 and TRBJ2-3; D is perhaps TRBD2 (7 bases). CDR3 length equals 17 residues. V lost 4 bases to trimming and J lost 8 bases, with 25 bases between them. The CDR3 reads CASSSTGTAGASLTQYF. Incomplete CDR3 DNA: TGTGCCAGCAGTTCAACAGGGACCGCGGGAGCCTCTCTTACG.

Turning to this clone: Read data end 3 residues before the CDR3 end; the end is taken from the germline J gene. The V and J genes are TRBV7-9 and TRBJ2-4; no firm D call. CDR1 and CDR2 (germline): SEHNR, FQNEAQ (reference sequence). There are 13 residues in the CDR3. The CDR3 reads CASSLTQNYGQYF. Partial CDR3 DNA: TGTGCCAGCAGCTTAACCCAGAACTATGGT.

With respect to this clone: The sequenced fragment ends 3 residues before the CDR3 boundary, so the rest is inferred from the germline J gene. The rearrangement uses TRBV5-1 and TRBJ2-1; 9 bases fit TRBD2. The length of the CDR3 is 16 residues. Germline V lookup: CDR1 SGHRS, CDR2 YFSETQ. The ends lost 3 bases at V and 6 bases at J; junction bases unmatched: 10. CDR3 bases read: TGCGCCAGCAGCTCAAGCCCTAGCGGGACTTCCAATGAG. Protein: CASSSSPSGTSNE. The entire CDR3 sequence reads CASSSSPSGTSNEQFF.

Worth noting for this clone: Read data end 3 residues before the CDR3 end; the end is taken from the germline J gene. J is TRBJ2-7 and V is TRBV20-1; TRBD2 agrees at 8 bases. Per germline, CDR1 DFQATT and CDR2 SNEGSKA (reference sequence). This CDR3 comprises 14 residues. Trimming at V came to 3 bases and at J to 6 bases, leaving 10 bases not matched to a gene. Partial CDR3 DNA: TGCAGTGCTAGCCGACCCCGGACTAGCTCCGAG. Its translation is CSASRPRTSSE. The CDR3, in full, reads CSASRPRTSSEQYF.

With respect to this clone: The DNA ends 3 residues before the CDR3 does, and the rest of the CDR3 is filled in from the germline J gene. This chain joins TRBV18 and TRBJ2-1, with D possibly being TRBD2 (5 bases). The germline gives CDR1 KGHSH, CDR2 LQKENI. V dropped 8 bases and J dropped 6 bases, with 11 bases sitting between them. This CDR3 spans 12 amino acids. CDR3 region: CASLIEGNEQFF. CDR3 DNA (partial): TGTGCCAGCCTTATAGAGGGCAATGAG.

Remarks on this clone: The read halts 3 residues ahead of the CDR3 end, with the missing end drawn from the germline J gene. The chain employs TRBV19 and TRBJ2-2; D might be TRBD2 (6 bases). The CDR3 is 15 amino acids. In germline, CDR1 is LNHDA, CDR2 SQIVND (reference sequence). The CDR3 reads CASSPVARTNEKLFF. CDR3 bases read: TGTGCCAGTAGTCCCGTTGCCCGGACTAATGAAAAG.

Comments on this clone: The CDR3 is cut off 3 residues early in the read; its end comes from the germline J gene. This chain connects TRBV6-2 or TRBV6-3 to TRBJ1-2, with D uncertain. Germline V gene sequence: CDR1 MNHEY, CDR2 SVGEGT. The CDR3 is made up of 13 amino acids. V lost 6 bases and J 6 bases, leaving 14 bases between the germline ends. The part of the CDR3 DNA that was read is TGTGCCAGCAGCCTACTGGGCACCGATGGC. It encodes CASSLLGTDG. The whole CDR3 protein reads CASSLLGTDGYTF.

Its frequency marks this clone as medium-sized (0.01 to 0.1%). The read falls 3 residues short of the CDR3 end, and the missing part is taken from the germline J gene. The rearrangement uses TRBV6-1 and TRBJ2-3; TRBD2 agrees at 8 bases. Germline lookup yields CDR1 MNHNS and CDR2 SASEGT. V dropped 4 bases and J dropped 5; count of bases not matched to a gene: 11. The length of the CDR3 is 16 residues. The sequenced CDR3 bases are TGTGCCAGCAGTGGCACGGGAGCGGGAGATGTAGATACG. This gives the protein CASSGTGAGDVDT. The entire CDR3 is CASSGTGAGDVDTQYF.

Regarding this clone: The CDR3 end lies 3 residues beyond the end of the read and is filled in from the germline J gene. The chain links TRBV18 to TRBJ2-3; D is ambiguous. This CDR3 contains 14 residues. V gave up 2 bases and J gave up 0 bases, with 6 bases separating them. Germline V lookup: CDR1 KGHSH, CDR2 LQKENI. CDR3: CASSPALSTDTQYF. The covered CDR3 bases are TGTGCCAGCTCACCAGCGTTAAGCACAGATACG.

Comments on this clone: The read finishes 3 residues shy of the CDR3 end, and the germline J gene is used to complete it. The V gene is TRBV5-1, the J gene TRBJ2-3; possibly TRBD2 for D (6 bases). The CDR3 extends over 16 amino acids. V was trimmed by 1 base and J by 1 base, leaving 13 bases between them. Germline V gene sequence: CDR1 SGHRS, CDR2 YFSETQ. The CDR3 bases that were read are TGCGCCAGCAGCTTGCTTACGGGGGACGGCACAGATACG. This sequence encodes CASSLLTGDGTDT. The CDR3 in full is CASSLLTGDGTDTQYF.

Remarks on this clone: The DNA ends 3 residues before the CDR3 does, and the rest of the CDR3 is filled in from the germline J gene. The J gene is TRBJ1-2, the V gene TRBV7-9; 7 positions agree with TRBD1. V shed 2 bases, J shed 6 bases, and the junction held 0 bases outside the gene matches. The V gene's germline CDR1 is SEHNR and CDR2 FQNEAQ (reference sequence). The length of the CDR3 is 12 residues. Incomplete CDR3 DNA: TGTGCCAGCAGCTTAACAGGGGATGGC. Protein product: CASSLTGDG. The full CDR3 reads CASSLTGDGYTF.

Of note for this clone: The read terminates 3 residues ahead of where the CDR3 ends, so the germline J gene completes it. V and J are TRBV19 and TRBJ2-1; TRBD2 agrees at 8 bases. Germline CDR1 reads LNHDA; CDR2 reads SQIVND (reference sequence). CDR3 size: 15 residues. V shed 4 bases, J shed 4 bases, and the junction held 6 bases outside the gene matches. CDR3 bases read: TGTGCCAGTAGTACAACTAGCGGAGATTACAATGAG. Amino acids: CASSTTSGDYNE. The entire CDR3 reads CASSTTSGDYNEQFF.

A note on this clone: Coverage ceases 3 residues before the CDR3 finishes, and the germline J gene fills in the end. The V gene is TRBV30, the J gene TRBJ2-1; 8 positions match TRBD2. The trim removed 7 bases at V and 0 bases at J, leaving 2 bases unmatched. CDR3 size: 13 residues. Germline V lookup: CDR1 GTSNPN, CDR2 SVGIG (reference sequence). CDR3 bases read: TGTGCCTTCACTAGCGGCTCCTACAATGAG. Translated, it gives CAFTSGSYNE. In full, the CDR3 is CAFTSGSYNEQFF.

A note on this clone: The read gets to within 3 residues of the CDR3 end, and the germline J gene fills in the rest. The genes are TRBV30 and TRBJ2-2; D may be TRBD1 (5 bases). Per germline, CDR1 GTSNPN and CDR2 SVGIG (reference sequence). The CDR3 has 13 amino acids. The CDR3 sequence: CAWGRWGLEKLFF. The sequenced part of the CDR3 DNA is TGTGCCTGGGGAAGATGGGGCCTTGAAAAG.

A remark on this clone: The read falls 3 residues short of the CDR3 end, and the missing part is taken from the germline J gene. The chain has TRBV30 and TRBJ1-1; 10 bases are a match to TRBD1. Germline lookup yields CDR1 GTSNPN and CDR2 SVGIG (reference sequence). V was pared by 1 base and J by 5 bases, with 1 base of the junction left unmatched. The CDR3 length is 13 residues. CDR3 residues: CAWSAGQGTEAFF. The CDR3 DNA, read in part, is TGTGCCTGGAGTGCGGGACAGGGGACTGAA.

Concerning this clone: The CDR3 end is not reached by the read, which stops 3 residues before it; the germline J gene fills it in. This sequence joins TRBV6-1 and TRBJ2-2; 10 bases match TRBD1. The CDR3 runs to 15 residues. CDR1 is MNHNS and CDR2 is SASEGT in the germline V gene. V shed 4 bases and J 7 bases; nucleotides not matched to a gene: 6. The CDR3 bases that were read are TGTGCCAGCAGTGCAATAGGACAGGGGGGCGGGGAG. Encoded protein: CASSAIGQGGGE. The full CDR3 is CASSAIGQGGGELFF.

For this clone: With the read ending 3 residues before the CDR3 end, the germline J gene is used to fill in that end. V is TRBV30 and J is TRBJ2-5, with 15 bases matching TRBD2. Per the germline V gene, CDR1 is GTSNPN and CDR2 is SVGIG (reference sequence). The CDR3 covers 14 residues. Trimming cost V 5 bases and J 4 bases; bases outside gene matches: 2. This CDR3 is CAWGLAGGVETQYF. The CDR3 DNA, read in part, is TGTGCCTGGGGACTAGCGGGAGGGGTAGAGACC.

Concerning this clone itself: The observed sequence ends 3 residues before the CDR3 terminus, with the missing tail filled in from the germline J gene. This chain connects TRBV13 to TRBJ2-3; no reliable D call. The germline V gene has CDR1 PRHDT and CDR2 FYEKMQ (reference sequence). This CDR3 region has 13 residues. V was pared by 6 bases and J by 6 bases, with 13 bases between. The part of the CDR3 DNA that was read is TGTGCCAGCAGTCCCTCACGGCGGGATACG. Translating gives CASSPSRRDT. The full CDR3 sequence reads CASSPSRRDTQYF.

As regards this clone: The CDR3 end falls 3 residues outside the read, so it is completed with the germline J gene. The chain recombines TRBV29-1 with TRBJ2-5; 10 bases map to TRBD1. V shed 6 bases and J 5 bases; nucleotides not matched to a gene: 6. There are 13 residues in the CDR3. Germline V gives CDR1 SQVTM, CDR2 ANQGSEA. The part of the CDR3 DNA that was read is TGCAGCGTCCGACAGGGGGCTGGGGAGACC. This encodes CSVRQGAGET. The complete CDR3 reads CSVRQGAGETQYF.